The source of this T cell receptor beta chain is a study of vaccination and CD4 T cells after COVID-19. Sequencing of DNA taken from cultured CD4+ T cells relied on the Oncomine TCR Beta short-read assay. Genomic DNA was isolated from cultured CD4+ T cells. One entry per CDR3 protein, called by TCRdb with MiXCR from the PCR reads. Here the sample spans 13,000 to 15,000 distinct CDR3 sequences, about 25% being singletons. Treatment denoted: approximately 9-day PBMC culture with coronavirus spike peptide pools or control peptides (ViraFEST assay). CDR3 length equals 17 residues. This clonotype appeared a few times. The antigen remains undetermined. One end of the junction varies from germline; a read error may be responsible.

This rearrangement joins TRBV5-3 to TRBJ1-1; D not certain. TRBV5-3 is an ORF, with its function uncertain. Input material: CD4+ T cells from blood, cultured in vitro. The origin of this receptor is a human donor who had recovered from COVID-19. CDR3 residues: CASSLPLREAGNTEAFF. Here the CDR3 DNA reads TGTGCCAGCAGCTTGCCGTTACGGGAGGCCGGGAACACTGAAGCTTTCTTT.